Following are 9 T cell receptor beta chains from one sample sequenced in a study of blood T cell repertoires in COVID-19. Produced via immunoSEQ multiplex PCR; TCRdb's table is partial and in-frame only. The repertoire holds a few hundred thousand clones, with around 83% as singletons. Sequenced material: peripheral blood. Receptors were obtained from a woman between 50 and 59 years old with acute or convalescent COVID-19.

V gene TRBV5-6 combines with J gene TRBJ2-7; TRBD2 matches 8 bases. This CDR3 has 13 amino acids. Trimming at V came to 5 bases and at J to 6 bases, leaving 7 bases not matched to a gene. Germline values: CDR1 SGHDT, CDR2 YYEEEE. CDR3 nucleotides: TGTGCCAGCAGAGAGGCGGGGGGTTCCGAGCAGTACTTC. As protein: CASREAGGSEQYF.

The chain carries TRBV19 and TRBJ1-2; D remains ambiguous. The CDR3 runs to 14 residues. CDR1 LNHDA and CDR2 SQIVND come from the germline V gene (reference sequence). V was clipped by 7 bases and J by 7 bases, with 19 bases between them. CDR3 region: CASTFADGWAGYTF. In nucleotides, the CDR3 is TGTGCCAGTACCTTCGCTGATGGCTGGGCTGGCTACACCTTC.

This clone was recorded a few times. This chain uses TRBV7-9 with TRBJ2-7, with D perhaps TRBD2 (6 bases). Trimming cost V 5 bases and J 0 bases, with 14 bases left between them. Germline V lookup: CDR1 SEHNR, CDR2 FQNEAQ (reference sequence). This CDR3 spans 15 amino acids. CDR3 residues: CASSGGSLSSYEQYV. The CDR3 DNA follows: TGTGCCAGCAGCGGGGGGTCCCTTAGCTCCTACGAGCAGTACGTC.

The chain recombines TRBV6-5 with TRBJ1-1; a possible D gene is TRBD1 (6 bases). Germline V gene lookup returns CDR1 MNHEY and CDR2 SVGAGI. V was shortened by 8 bases and J by 4 bases, with 11 bases between the two germline ends. The CDR3 has 12 amino acids. CDR3 sequence: CASLWGRTEAFF. CDR3 DNA: TGTGCCAGCCTGTGGGGGCGCACTGAAGCTTTCTTT.

This chain uses TRBV6-5 with TRBJ2-7; D remains unclear. This CDR3 comprises 11 residues. Germline-derived CDR1 and CDR2 are MNHEY and SVGAGI. Trimming took 6 bases from V and 3 from J, leaving 6 bases between them. Written as DNA, the CDR3 is TGTGCCAGCAGCCAGATCTACGAGCAGTACTTC. Amino acids: CASSQIYEQYF.

This clone was seen only a few times. This chain joins TRBV5-6 and TRBJ2-7; D is perhaps TRBD2 (6 bases). V was pared by 4 bases and J by 5 bases, with 16 bases between. CDR3 length: 14 residues. The V gene's germline CDR1 is SGHDT and CDR2 YYEEEE. In DNA, the CDR3 is TGTGCCAGCAGCATGAGGGACTTGCGGCACGAGCAGTACTTC. Translation: CASSMRDLRHEQYF.

The chain links TRBV19 to TRBJ2-1; 11 nucleotides align to TRBD1. V lost 5 bases, J lost 10 bases, and 7 bases stayed unmatched. Germline-derived CDR1 and CDR2 are LNHDA and SQIVND (reference sequence). CDR3 size: 14 residues. CDR3 region: CASSFGQGAGEQFF. Here the CDR3 DNA reads TGTGCCAGTAGTTTCGGACAGGGGGCAGGAGAGCAGTTCTTC.

The chain recombines TRBV2 with TRBJ2-1, with D possibly TRBD2 on 5 matching bases. The CDR3 has 13 residues. The V and J ends lost 8 bases and 8 bases respectively, with 16 bases between them. Germline V gives CDR1 SNHLY, CDR2 FYNNEI. This CDR3 is CASFWLATDEQFF. DNA of the CDR3: TGTGCCAGCTTCTGGCTAGCCACCGATGAGCAGTTCTTC.

This clone was seen just once. The chain uses TRBV11-2 and TRBJ2-4; TRBD2 matches 7 bases. The CDR3 loop spans 13 amino acids. V shed 4 bases, J shed 11 bases, and the junction held 8 bases outside the gene matches. In germline, CDR1 is SGHAT, CDR2 FQNNGV. The CDR3 protein is CASSSTQGGVQYF. The DNA of the CDR3 is TGTGCCAGCAGCTCTACTCAGGGAGGGGTTCAGTACTTC.